This T cell receptor beta chain was captured by sequencing in a study of cytomegalovirus exposure and HLA in healthy donors. With 60 Vbeta and 13 Jbeta primers, the PCR was carried out. Profiling relied on immunoSEQ multiplex PCR, and the TCRdb table lists in-frame clones only, not all of them. This table has over 150,000 clones, around 74% appearing once. On this clone itself: Its antigen is not known. Sequence at one end of the junction differs from germline and may be a read error.

The CDR3 is made up of 15 amino acids. The germline CDR1 and CDR2 sequences are LGHNA and YSLEER. Study-wide results and caveats: Association of a missense DCLRE1C variant with TCR beta V- and J-gene trimming was reported in a later analysis. Researchers reported from a later analysis that most CMV-associated TCR beta chains appeared HLA-restricted.

The sample comprised PBMCs. The receptor was derived from a girl between 5 and 17 years old in good health and CMV-seropositive. The rearrangement uses TRBV4-3 and TRBJ2-7; D is possibly TRBD1 (5 bases). CDR3 in DNA: TGCACCAGCAGCCAAGTCGCAGGGCCCTCCTACGAGCAGTACTTC. Its translation is CTSSQVAGPSYEQYF.